The rows below give T cell receptor beta chains drawn from one sample of a study of control samples from healthy donors and cancer patients. Clones were read by immunoSEQ multiplex PCR, and TCRdb kept only the in-frame ones, dropping some. The sample shows around 90,000 clones, approximately 87% of them seen only once. The specimen was blood. The receptors originated from a woman in her thirties or forties in good health. The CDR3 runs from the conserved cysteine through the conserved F or W. A D gene is named only where the DNA matches it firmly.

>TRBV10-3|14|TRBJ1-5|NA
CAISESGPDQPQHF
TGTGCCATCAGTGAGTCGGGGCCAGATCAGCCCCAGCATTTT
>TRBV6-5|13|TRBJ2-5|NA
CASSPGAVGTQYF
TGTGCCAGCAGCCCCGGGGCAGTCGGGACCCAGTACTTC
>TRBV30|13|TRBJ2-2|TRBD1
CAWDRENTGELFF
TGTGCCTGGGACAGGGAGAACACCGGGGAGCTGTTTTTT
>TRBV7-2|13|TRBJ2-1|TRBD2
CASSLSGGDEQFF
TGTGCCAGCAGCTTATCGGGGGGGGATGAGCAGTTCTTC
>TRBV6-2/TRBV6-3|15|TRBJ1-6|NA
CASSWTRGGNSPLHF
TGTGCCAGCAGTTGGACCAGGGGCGGTAATTCACCCCTCCACTTT
>TRBV10-3|15|TRBJ2-7|NA
CAISESAGQNSPRYF
TGTGCCATCAGTGAGTCCGCGGGACAGAACTCCCCGCGATACTTC
>TRBV9|16|TRBJ2-6|TRBD1
CASSGTGIIGANVLTF
TGTGCCAGCAGCGGGACAGGGATCATTGGGGCCAACGTCCTGACTTTC
>TRBV9|15|TRBJ2-5|TRBD1
CASSVGTGVGETQYF
TGTGCCAGCAGCGTAGGGACAGGGGTTGGCGAGACCCAGTACTTC
>TRBV19|12|TRBJ1-1|NA
CASSERRREAFF
TGTGCCAGTAGTGAGAGACGGAGAGAAGCTTTCTTT
>TRBV3-1/TRBV3-2|13|TRBJ2-7|NA
CASREQGGYEQYF
TGTGCCAGCAGGGAACAGGGAGGGTACGAGCAGTACTTC
>TRBV12-3/TRBV12-4|13|TRBJ1-1|TRBD1
CASSGQGYTEAFF
TGTGCCAGCAGCGGACAGGGATACACTGAAGCTTTCTTT